The sequence of this TCR beta chain was determined in a study of T cells expressing NK-cell markers. Study observations and caveats: NKG2C+ dominant clonotypes from 5 or 6 donors made up about 1.0-8% of CD8+ T cells. Also leading the CD3+CD56-NKG2C+ fraction in a handful of donors were these clonotypes.

In the case of this clonotype: The antigen is unknown.

5'RACE template switching with UMIs produced the TCR beta cDNA. TCRdb reprocessed the 5' RACE reads, with one entry per CDR3 protein and no DNA. This repertoire includes 350,000 to 450,000 distinct CDR3 sequences. This receptor was taken from a man aged 18 to 69 in good health. The sequenced sample consisted of blood T cells: a sorted CD56 or NKG2C T cell subset, CD4+ or CD8+ T cells, or bulk PBMC T cells (not recorded which).

The CDR3 loop is CASSRDRPSGNTIYF. The rearrangement links TRBV6-1 to TRBJ1-3; TCRdb's D call of TRBD1 is untestable without DNA. This CDR3 comprises 15 residues. CDR1 and CDR2 from the germline V gene are MNHNS and SASEGT.